The source of this T cell receptor beta chain is a study of patients with pleural tuberculosis (dated by TCRdb to the mid-2010s). The data were produced on an Illumina Genome Analyzer IIx. TCRdb trimmed the raw reads at Q25, called clones with MiXCR and kept productive beta chains. One record per CDR3 amino acid sequence lists the most common genes and DNA. The sample table lists under 65,000 distinct CDR3 sequences, 5.5% to 8% of them with a count of one. The biggest ten clones account for roughly 17% of the sample. The CDR3 numbers 15 residues from cysteine through phenylalanine. Only the CDR3 portion is preserved as DNA: 45 bases, with reading frame beginning at the first base. Trimming removed 4 bases from V and 3 bases from J; the gene matches leave 7 bases unexplained. The germline V gene yields SGHRS for CDR1 and YFSETQ for CDR2. With regard to this clonotype: Its recognized antigen is unknown. The record has no base qualities; no much larger clone is one base away.

This TCR was recovered from a human donor with pleural tuberculosis. The sequence links TRBV5-1 to TRBJ2-1; TRBD2 matches 7 bases in the middle. At the DNA level, the sequence is TGCGCCAGCAGCGTTCAGCGGGATCACTACAATGAGCAGTTCTTC. This codes for CASSVQRDHYNEQFF.